This TCR beta chain was profiled in a study of T-cell memory formation after mild COVID-19. Each CDR3 protein gets one entry after TCRdb re-called the 5' RACE reads with MiXCR. The sample holds hundreds of thousands of distinct CDR3 sequences, roughly 15% seen once. This CDR3 comprises 16 residues. Trimming pared 4 bases from V and 7 bases from J, leaving 22 bases between. Germline values: CDR1 SGHDN, CDR2 FVKESK. The table lists this clonotype with a few counts. The chain is built from TRBV14 and TRBJ1-1; D unclear. This TCR derives from a man in his late teens or twenties who had mild COVID-19 (a few samples of this study predate the infection). Cell type and time point are not known. The sample consisted of PBMCs or a T cell subset sorted from them (not recorded which). The CDR3 region has the DNA TGTGCCAGCAGCCCAGATTTTGGGGTTTCCTACGTTGAAGCTTTCTTT. This codes for CASSPDFGVSYVEAFF.